The next 23 T cell receptor beta chains were all read from a single sample in a study of OX40 agonist ivuxolimab in advanced cancers. Assay used: immunoSEQ multiplex PCR; TCRdb lists only in-frame clones, some missing. The table lists 80,000 to 100,000 clones, 85% to 90% of them singletons. The sequencing here drew on CD4+ or CD8+ T cells sorted from blood, taken in a trial of the OX40 agonist ivuxolimab. The receptor set was obtained from an adult with an advanced solid tumor such as melanoma, head and neck, liver or kidney cancer.

The rearrangement links TRBV2 to TRBJ1-2, with unresolved D. The V gene's germline CDR1 is SNHLY and CDR2 FYNNEI. V gave up 7 bases and J gave up 8 bases, with 17 bases separating them. The CDR3 extends over 13 amino acids. CDR3 DNA sequence: TGTGCCAGCAAGGCGGGAGGGAGTTTAGGCTACACCTTC. Its protein product is CASKAGGSLGYTF. The variable domain in full, with the rest retrieved from reference TRBV2 and TRBJ1-2, is EPEVTQTPSHQVTQMGQEVILRCVPISNHLYFYWYRQILGQKVEFLVSFYNNEISEKSEIFDDQFSVERPDGSNFTLKIRSTKLEDSAMYFCASKAGGSLGYTFGSGTRLTVV.

This sequence joins TRBV30 and TRBJ1-4, with D possibly TRBD1 on 5 matching bases. Trimming shortened V by 2 bases and J by 7 bases, and 11 bases separated the two germline ends. The CDR3 length is 13 residues. The germline V gene has CDR1 GTSNPN and CDR2 SVGIG (reference sequence). This chain's CDR3 is CAWSIQGPEKLFF. For the CDR3, the DNA is TGTGCCTGGAGTATCCAGGGCCCTGAAAAACTGTTTTTT.

This clone is a singleton in its sample. V is TRBV18 and J is TRBJ2-4; 8 bases align to TRBD1. Per the germline V gene, CDR1 is KGHSH and CDR2 is LQKENI. V shed 6 bases, J shed 1 base, and the junction held 5 bases outside the gene matches. The CDR3 spans 15 residues. The chain's CDR3 is CASSPRQGAKNIQYF. CDR3 nucleotide sequence: TGTGCCAGCTCCCCCCGACAGGGGGCCAAAAACATTCAGTACTTC. Supplemented by reference TRBV18 and TRBJ2-4, the full variable domain reads NAGVMQNPRHLVRRRGQEARLRCSPMKGHSHVYWYRQLPEEGLKFMVYLQKENIIDESGMPKERFSAEFPKEGPSILRIQQVVRGDSAAYFCASSPRQGAKNIQYFGAGTRLSVL.

This chain joins TRBV6-5 and TRBJ2-1, with 10 bases matching TRBD2. Germline V gives CDR1 MNHEY, CDR2 SVGAGI. The CDR3 has 15 amino acids. Trimming cost V 2 bases and J 9 bases; bases outside gene matches: 7. The CDR3 sequence: CASSYTPTSGIEQFF. The CDR3 nucleotides are TGTGCCAGCAGTTACACTCCTACTAGCGGGATTGAGCAGTTCTTC.

J is TRBJ2-3 and V is TRBV12-5, with D tentatively TRBD1 or TRBD2 (5 bases each). Trimming removed 3 bases at V and 14 bases at J, with 15 bases between. The CDR3 runs 12 residues. Germline loops: CDR1 LGHNT, CDR2 FRNRAP. The CDR3 nucleotides are TGTGCTAGTGGTTTCTATGGACTGGGGGTGTATTTT. This sequence encodes CASGFYGLGVYF.

The chain has TRBV30 and TRBJ1-5; no firm D call. The CDR3 is 16 amino acids. V dropped 2 bases and J dropped 4 bases, with 18 bases sitting between them. Germline V gene data show CDR1 as GTSNPN and CDR2 as SVGIG (reference sequence). CDR3 bases: TGTGCCTGGAGTAAAGTAGTGTCGGGGTGGAATCAGCCCCAGCATTTT. This codes for CAWSKVVSGWNQPQHF. The entire variable domain, with the rest obtained from reference TRBV30 and TRBJ1-5, is as follows: SQTIHQWPATLVQPVGSPLSLECTVEGTSNPNLYWYRQAAGRGLQLLFYSVGIGQISSEVPQNLSASRPQDRQFILSSKKLLLSDSGFYLCAWSKVVSGWNQPQHFGDGTRLSIL.

This clone was seen a single time. The chain recombines TRBV9 with TRBJ2-1; the D gene is possibly TRBD2 (5 bases). There are 15 residues in the CDR3. Trimming stripped 3 bases from V and 2 bases from J, with 12 bases between. CDR1 is SGDLS and CDR2 is YYNGEE in the germline V gene. CDR3 in amino acids: CASSELGGTYNEQFF. CDR3 DNA: TGTGCCAGCAGCGAACTAGGAGGTACCTACAATGAGCAGTTCTTC. The full variable domain, in which reference TRBV9 and TRBJ2-1 provide the parts outside the CDR3, is DSGVTQTPKHLITATGQRVTLRCSPRSGDLSVYWYQQSLDQGLQFLIQYYNGEERAKGNILERFSAQQFPDLHSELNLSSLELGDSALYFCASSELGGTYNEQFFGPGTRLTVL.

The CDR3 coding sequence is TGTGCCAGCAGCTTCGGGGGAGGAACAGATACGCAGTATTTT. Residues: CASSFGGGTDTQYF. The chain joins TRBV7-3 to TRBJ2-3; possibly TRBD2 for D (6 bases). Looked up from germline, CDR1 is SGHTA and CDR2 is FQGTGA. V lost 3 bases and J lost 3, with 10 bases in between. This CDR3 spans 14 amino acids.

This rearrangement joins TRBV4-1 to TRBJ2-6; D is possibly TRBD2 (6 bases). Germline CDR1 and CDR2: MGHRA and YSYEKL. V lost 1 base, J lost 1 base, and 11 bases lay in between. CDR3 length equals 17 residues. CDR3 sequence (DNA): TGCGCCAGCAGCCAAGGACCGGGGACTTCTGGGGCCAACGTCCTGACTTTC. Translated, it gives CASSQGPGTSGANVLTF.

This chain connects TRBV9 to TRBJ1-5, with D tentatively TRBD1 (5 bases). The CDR3 consists of 13 residues. From germline, CDR1 is SGDLS and CDR2 YYNGEE. Trimming shortened V by 3 bases and J by 5 bases, and 9 bases separated the two germline ends. The CDR3 DNA reads as TGTGCCAGCAGCGCCAGGGTGGATCAGCCCCAGCATTTT. It yields the protein CASSARVDQPQHF. The complete variable domain, with remaining parts taken from reference TRBV9 and TRBJ1-5, reads DSGVTQTPKHLITATGQRVTLRCSPRSGDLSVYWYQQSLDQGLQFLIQYYNGEERAKGNILERFSAQQFPDLHSELNLSSLELGDSALYFCASSARVDQPQHFGDGTRLSIL.

The V call is TRBV19, the J call TRBJ1-2; 10 bases map to TRBD1. Germline V CDR1 and CDR2: LNHDA, SQIVND (reference sequence). This CDR3 contains 13 residues. V lost 10 bases and J lost 6; bases outside the gene matches: 8. The CDR3 sequence: CATTRGQGNGYTF. For the CDR3, the DNA is TGTGCCACCACCCGGGGACAGGGGAATGGCTACACCTTC. Filled out from reference TRBV19 and TRBJ1-2, the complete variable domain reads DGGITQSPKYLFRKEGQNVTLSCEQNLNHDAMYWYRQDPGQGLRLIYYSQIVNDFQKGDIAEGYSVSREKKESFPLTVTSAQKNPTAFYLCATTRGQGNGYTFGSGTRLTVV.

This chain connects TRBV7-8 to TRBJ2-7; 12 bases match TRBD2. Germline values: CDR1 SGHVS, CDR2 FQNEAQ. CDR3 length: 15 residues. V trimming: 1 base; J trimming: 4 bases; junction bases outside the gene matches: 2. The CDR3 bases are TGTGCCAGCAGCTTAGAGACTAGCGGGAGATACGAGCAGTACTTC. Protein: CASSLETSGRYEQYF. Full variable domain (missing parts from reference TRBV7-8 and TRBJ2-7): GAGVSQSPRYKVAKRGQDVALRCDPISGHVSLFWYQQALGQGPEFLTYFQNEAQLDKSGLPSDRFFAERPEGSVSTLKIQRTQQEDSAVYLCASSLETSGRYEQYFGPGTRLTVT.

The chain links TRBV5-1 to TRBJ2-7, with D perhaps TRBD2 (5 bases). The CDR3 has 15 amino acids. Looked up from germline, CDR1 is SGHRS and CDR2 is YFSETQ. V was clipped by 2 bases and J by 0 bases, with 12 bases between them. The CDR3 sequence is CASSFDARASYEQYF. DNA of the CDR3: TGCGCCAGCAGCTTTGATGCGAGGGCCTCCTACGAGCAGTACTTC.

V is TRBV30 and J is TRBJ1-6; D might be TRBD1 (6 bases). The CDR3 contains 17 residues. Germline V gives CDR1 GTSNPN, CDR2 SVGIG (reference sequence). Trimming stripped 7 bases from V and 3 bases from J, with 22 bases between. This CDR3 is CAFSGTSHRSYNSPLHF. CDR3 coding DNA: TGTGCCTTTTCCGGGACAAGCCATCGTAGCTATAATTCACCCCTCCACTTT.

The V call is TRBV19, the J call TRBJ2-3; D is possibly TRBD1 or TRBD2 (5 bases each). The CDR3 contains 17 residues. Per germline, CDR1 LNHDA and CDR2 SQIVND (reference sequence). The germline V and J ends were trimmed by 3 bases and 4 bases, with 20 bases remaining between them. CDR3 sequence reads: CASSIEVRQGVADTQYF. The CDR3, as DNA: TGTGCCAGTAGTATTGAGGTCCGGCAGGGAGTGGCAGATACGCAGTATTTT. Supplemented by reference TRBV19 and TRBJ2-3, the full variable domain reads DGGITQSPKYLFRKEGQNVTLSCEQNLNHDAMYWYRQDPGQGLRLIYYSQIVNDFQKGDIAEGYSVSREKKESFPLTVTSAQKNPTAFYLCASSIEVRQGVADTQYFGPGTRLTVL.

The V call is TRBV11-3, the J call TRBJ2-6; no definite D call. The V gene's germline CDR1 is SGHNT and CDR2 YENEEA. V was clipped by 1 base and J by 0 bases, with 10 bases between them. There are 17 residues in the CDR3. The CDR3 DNA is TGTGCCAGCAGCTTAGGTACAGTCTCCTCTGGGGCCAACGTCCTGACTTTC. Its protein is CASSLGTVSSGANVLTF.

The V gene is TRBV28, the J gene TRBJ1-5; maybe TRBD1 (6 bases). Germline-derived CDR1 and CDR2 are MDHEN and SYDVKM. V dropped 3 bases and J dropped 4 bases, with 13 bases sitting between them. The CDR3 length is 15 residues. CDR3 amino acids: CASSLAGEGNQPQHF. The CDR3 nucleotides are TGTGCCAGCAGTTTGGCAGGGGAGGGTAATCAGCCCCAGCATTTT.

The chain links TRBV13 to TRBJ2-1, with D unclear. V was trimmed by 1 base and J by 1 base, leaving 2 bases between them. This CDR3 comprises 13 residues. Germline V gene data show CDR1 as PRHDT and CDR2 as FYEKMQ (reference sequence). CDR3 bases: TGTGCCAGCAGCTTAGATTCCTACAATGAGCAGTTCTTC. Its translation is CASSLDSYNEQFF.

The gene calls are TRBV5-8 and TRBJ2-3, with 8 bases matching TRBD1. With 3 bases clipped from V and 5 bases from J, the junction kept 14 bases outside the gene matches. CDR1 and CDR2 from the germline V gene are SGHTS and YDEGEE. The CDR3 extends over 17 amino acids. The CDR3 reads CASSSGSGTGRIDTQYF. CDR3 bases: TGTGCCAGCAGCTCGGGGAGTGGGACAGGCCGGATAGATACGCAGTATTTT.

V usage is TRBV7-2 and J usage is TRBJ2-2; D might be TRBD2 (5 bases). The V end was cut by 3 bases, the J end by 0 bases, with 8 bases between. This CDR3 contains 15 residues. In germline, CDR1 is SGHTA, CDR2 FQGNSA. CDR3 bases: TGTGCCAGCAGCTTTCGGACTGCGAACACCGGGGAGCTGTTTTTT. It codes for CASSFRTANTGELFF.

The table lists this clone with a count of one. J is TRBJ2-5 and V is TRBV11-3, with D possibly being TRBD1 or TRBD2 (5 bases each). This CDR3 comprises 13 residues. Per germline, CDR1 SGHNT and CDR2 YENEEA. V lost 1 base and J 5 bases, leaving 8 bases between the germline ends. The CDR3 is CASSLGGSETQYF. CDR3 coding DNA: TGTGCCAGCAGCTTAGGGGGGTCGGAGACCCAGTACTTC.

The V call is TRBV4-3, the J call TRBJ2-1, with D unclear. Per germline, CDR1 LGHNA and CDR2 YSLEER. This CDR3 contains 17 residues. V was pared by 1 base and J by 6 bases, with 19 bases between. The DNA of the CDR3 is TGCGCCAGCAGCCAAGGCCCCTTGGCGCTCGTGGGCAATGAGCAGTTCTTC. This translates into CASSQGPLALVGNEQFF.

The genes are TRBV7-9 and TRBJ1-2; 10 nucleotides align to TRBD1. V shed 4 bases, J shed 4 bases, and the junction held 6 bases outside the gene matches. CDR1 and CDR2 (germline): SEHNR, FQNEAQ (reference sequence). This CDR3 is built from 15 residues. CDR3 residues: CASSSIRTGGYGYTF. The CDR3 region has the DNA TGTGCCAGCAGCTCTATTAGGACAGGGGGCTATGGCTACACCTTC.